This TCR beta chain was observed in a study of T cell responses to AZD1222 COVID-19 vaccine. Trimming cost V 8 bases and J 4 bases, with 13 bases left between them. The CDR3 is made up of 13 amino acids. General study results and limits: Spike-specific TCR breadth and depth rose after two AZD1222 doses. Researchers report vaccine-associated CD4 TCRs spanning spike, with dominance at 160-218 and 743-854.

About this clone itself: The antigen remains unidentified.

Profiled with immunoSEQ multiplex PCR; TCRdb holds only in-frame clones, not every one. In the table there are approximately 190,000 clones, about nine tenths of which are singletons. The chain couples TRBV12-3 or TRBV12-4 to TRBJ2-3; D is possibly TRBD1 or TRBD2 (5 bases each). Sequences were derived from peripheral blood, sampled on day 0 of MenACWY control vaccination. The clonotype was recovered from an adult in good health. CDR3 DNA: TGTGCCAGCTCTGAGGGGACCCCAGATACGCAGTATTTT. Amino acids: CASSEGTPDTQYF.